This T cell receptor (beta chain) was recorded in a study of shared clonotypes between healthy human individuals. Germline values: CDR1 MNHNS, CDR2 SASEGT. With 5 bases removed from V and 0 bases from J, the gap between germline ends came to 14 bases. The CDR3 contains 15 residues. Sequenced by immunoSEQ multiplex PCR; TCRdb stores in-frame clones only, minus some. The sample includes under 600,000 clones, about 97% seen only once; the top ten take around 0.057%. This receptor was identified in a woman in her 30s in good health. The V call is TRBV6-1, the J call TRBJ2-7, with D possibly being TRBD2 (6 bases). Sequencing was done on a sample of naive CD4+ T cells sorted from blood. The subset denotes: CD45RA+ positively selected. CDR3 coding DNA: TGTGCCAGCAGTCTCCGGGCGGGAAGCTCCTACGAGCAGTACTTC. Protein: CASSLRAGSSYEQYF.